A selection of T cell receptor beta chains follows, all from one sample in a study of beta chain features in type 1 diabetes. Some clones are missing from TCRdb's copy, which holds only in-frame ones; the method was immunoSEQ multiplex PCR. The sample consists of hundreds of thousands of clones, over 13% of them appearing once. The sequencing input was naive CD4+ T cells from blood. The receptor set was obtained from a man younger than 30 with type 1 diabetes. The conserved cysteine and the conserved F or W are not part of the CDR3 here. Rows may omit the clone size; those that give it use once, few, many or a size class.

v_call | clone_size | cdr3_aa
TRBV5-1 | few | ASRLAAQETQY
TRBV9 | . | ASSVGDIRDIQY
TRBV30 | . | AWMWGGNYGYT
TRBV6-5 | . | ASSRDFPSDTQY
TRBV30 | few | AWSVSTDTQY
TRBV10-3 | . | AISQSGQKETQY
TRBV7-9 | few | ASTPWGRTFEKLF
TRBV7-2 | few | ASSFYSPTEAF
TRBV4-2 | few | ASSQDLAGLTYEQY
TRBV19 | few | ASSIDRRGLVGEQF
TRBV10-3 | . | AIRNSYNSPLH
TRBV7-9 | . | ASSSPAQTDTQY
TRBV28 | . | ASSSFLGLNTEAF
TRBV19 | few | ASSRGQGGRNTEAF
TRBV29-1 | few | SVVRGEAF
TRBV9 | few | ASSARTSGDHEQY
TRBV7-2 | . | ASSPGPSGRTGELF
TRBV4-3 | . | ASSQEGSSRAQY
TRBV14 | few | ASSLDRVYGYT
TRBV19 | . | ASSYGQGESTMEQF
TRBV7-9 | . | ASSDGLAGAREQY
TRBV28 | . | ASRVQADETQY
TRBV2 | . | ASSRDYPDTQY
TRBV7-2 | few | ASKTSGADTQY
TRBV2 | . | ASSEVSGNQPQH
TRBV30 | . | ACVGGEAF
TRBV19 | . | ASSIRWEARYNEQF
TRBV30 | . | AWSFGFSYEQY
TRBV9 | . | ASSGTSPLLVETQY
TRBV9 | few | ASSVEPMGETQY
TRBV30 | . | AWSLTGSEAF
TRBV7-2 | few | ASSPRPQGNQPQH
TRBV27 | few | ASSLSVGLYNEQF
TRBV5-4 | . | ASSLQLMGETQY
TRBV6-5 | . | ASSYSDTSTDTQY
TRBV5-1 | . | ASSLVAQPQETQY
TRBV19 | few | ASSTLFPELF
TRBV10-3 | . | AIRGASGDGETQY
TRBV5-1 | . | ASSLNRASEETQY
TRBV6-1 | . | ASRMDGHTGELF